A selection of T cell receptor beta chains follows, all from one sample in a study of cytomegalovirus exposure and HLA in healthy donors. The protocol was immunoSEQ multiplex PCR, while the TCRdb copy is restricted to in-frame clones and leaves out a portion. The sample includes roughly 69,000 clones, 73% of them seen just once. The sample consisted of PBMCs. The source is a man aged 50-60 years in good health and CMV-seronegative. The conserved cysteine and the conserved F or W are not part of the CDR3 here.

V	J	CDR3
TRBV19	TRBJ2-7	ASSTSGGPCY
TRBV4-1	TRBJ1-2	ASSQESPNYYGYT
TRBV13	TRBJ2-7	ASSFFRGQGSYEQY
TRBV7-8	TRBJ2-1	ASSLWRGGDNEQF
TRBV6-1	TRBJ2-7	ASSEEAGYEQY
TRBV6-5	TRBJ2-7	ASSFRPGQANEQY
TRBV23-1	TRBJ2-5	ASSPPRGRGETQY
TRBV5-4	TRBJ2-7	ARSLAGTSGEVRGYEQY
TRBV6-6	TRBJ1-5	ASSYYREYNQPQH
TRBV5-1	TRBJ2-7	ASSTGDSSYEQY
TRBV19	TRBJ2-1	ASQASGQGFNEQF
TRBV30	TRBJ2-6	AWSSGAGANVLT
TRBV19	TRBJ1-2	ASSRQGENYGYT
TRBV5-6	TRBJ2-7	ASSSGQYEQY
TRBV27	TRBJ2-5	ASSPDFQETQY
TRBV2	TRBJ2-5	ASNQDRGGQETQY
TRBV9	TRBJ2-7	ASSRYGQLSYEQY
TRBV30	TRBJ1-2	AWNKQGNYGYT
TRBV30	TRBJ1-6	ALSSLDRGKSPLH
TRBV11-2	TRBJ1-4	ASSSSYHVGGAGEKLF
TRBV5-4	TRBJ2-6	ASSLMSGGTGANVLT
TRBV7-9	TRBJ2-3	SSSLGPSGGASTDTQY
TRBV25-1	TRBJ1-6	ASRREFYSPLH
TRBV6-1	TRBJ2-3	ASNEFGVTDTQY
TRBV30	TRBJ1-4	AWRMQGTEKLF
TRBV4-1	TRBJ2-2	ASSGWGGVRMGGELF